These 13 T cell receptor beta chains originate from one sample sequenced in a study of neurological immune-mediated disorders. TCRdb re-derived calls from the 5' RACE reads in MiXCR, one entry per CDR3 protein. The sample lists approximately 46,000 distinct CDR3 sequences, 10% occurring once. Sequencing was performed on PBMCs. Every receptor here comes from a man between 65 and 85 years old with HTLV-1-associated myelopathy (HAM/TSP).

This clonotype occurred many times. This chain links TRBV7-7 with TRBJ2-1; possibly TRBD1 for D (6 bases). This CDR3 is 16 amino acids long. V was pared by 5 bases and J by 7 bases, with 21 bases between. From germline, CDR1 is SSHAT and CDR2 FNYEAQ (reference sequence). CDR3 sequence: CASSPAQNPRGNEQFF. For the CDR3, the DNA is TGTGCCAGCAGCCCAGCCCAGAATCCTAGGGGGAATGAGCAGTTCTTC.

This clonotype was recorded many times. The chain links TRBV4-1 to TRBJ2-1; D unclear. Trimming shortened V by 1 base and J by 7 bases, and 20 bases separated the two germline ends. Germline V CDR1 and CDR2: MGHRA, YSYEKL. The CDR3 has 17 residues. The CDR3 nucleotides are TGCGCCAGCAGCCAAGTAAGAATAGCCCTCGCTCATAATGAGCAGTTCTTC. This codes for CASSQVRIALAHNEQFF.

In this sample, this clonotype turned up many times. The rearrangement uses TRBV28 and TRBJ2-1; D unclear. CDR1 is MDHEN and CDR2 is SYDVKM in the germline V gene. This CDR3 has 15 residues. V gave up 3 bases and J gave up 0 bases, with 9 bases separating them. CDR3 sequence reads: CASSLAQSSYNEQFF. CDR3 DNA sequence: TGTGCCAGCAGTTTGGCCCAAAGCTCCTACAATGAGCAGTTCTTC.

This chain links TRBV7-9 with TRBJ1-5, with TRBD1 identical over 8 bases. The CDR3 covers 19 residues. Germline V gives CDR1 SEHNR, CDR2 FQNEAQ (reference sequence). Trimming at V came to 0 bases and at J to 5 bases, leaving 15 bases not matched to a gene. This chain's CDR3 is CASSLAPHSRQGRDQPQHF. The DNA of the CDR3 is TGTGCCAGCAGCTTAGCCCCTCACTCTCGACAGGGGAGGGATCAGCCCCAGCATTTT.

This clonotype was seen many times. The rearrangement links TRBV27 to TRBJ2-1; TRBD2 matches at 13 bases. CDR3 size: 16 residues. The germline V gene has CDR1 MNHEY and CDR2 SMNVEV (reference sequence). With 5 bases clipped from V and 1 base from J, the junction kept 2 bases outside the gene matches. In DNA form, the CDR3 reads TGTGCCAGCAGTACTAGCGGGAGGGTTTCCTACAATGAGCAGTTCTTC. This codes for CASSTSGRVSYNEQFF.

In its sample, this clonotype was seen many times. V usage is TRBV12-3 or TRBV12-4 and J usage is TRBJ2-7, with D possibly being TRBD1 or TRBD2 (6 bases each). The CDR3 sequence is 18 residues long. Trimming shortened V by 7 bases and J by 1 base, and 26 bases separated the two germline ends. CDR3 in DNA: TGTGCCAGCAACGGATACCCCACGGAGGGGGGATTGTCCTACGAGCAGTACTTC. Residues: CASNGYPTEGGLSYEQYF.

There are many counts of this clonotype. The CDR3 reads CASSPDWEQFF. The CDR3, as DNA: TGTGCCAGCTCACCTGACTGGGAGCAGTTCTTC. The V gene is TRBV18, the J gene TRBJ2-1; D unclear. The CDR3 consists of 11 residues. Germline assignment: CDR1 KGHSH and CDR2 LQKENI. The V and J ends lost 3 bases and 10 bases respectively, with 7 bases between them.

This clonotype has ten or more counts. The chain links TRBV7-2 to TRBJ1-1; unclear D gene. V gave up 5 bases and J gave up 1 base, with 8 bases separating them. From germline, CDR1 is SGHTA and CDR2 FQGNSA. This CDR3 spans 13 amino acids. CDR3 sequence: CASSPLRNTEAFF. The CDR3 DNA sequence: TGTGCCAGCAGCCCCCTCAGGAACACTGAAGCTTTCTTT. The variable domain in full, completed from reference TRBV7-2 and TRBJ1-1, reads GAGVSQSPSNKVTEKGKDVELRCDPISGHTALYWYRQSLGQGLEFLIYFQGNSAPDKSGLPSDRFSAERTGGSVSTLTIQRTQQEDSAVYLCASSPLRNTEAFFGQGTRLTVV.

This clonotype came up once. The chain combines TRBV12-3 or TRBV12-4 with TRBJ2-3, with D perhaps matching TRBD2 (5 bases). The CDR3 has 14 residues. The V and J ends lost 1 base and 7 bases respectively, with 12 bases between them. The CDR3 DNA is TGTGCCAGCAGTTTAGAACTAGGTACATATACGCAGTATTTT. Its protein product is CASSLELGTYTQYF.

The table lists this clonotype with many counts. The J gene is TRBJ2-3, the V gene TRBV20-1, with D possibly TRBD2 on 6 matching bases. The CDR3 runs 14 residues. Germline CDR1 reads DFQATT; CDR2 reads SNEGSKA (reference sequence). V lost 1 base, J lost 3 bases, and 11 bases lay in between. CDR3 nucleotide sequence: TGCAGTGCTAGAGGGGGAGGCCCGACAGATACGCAGTATTTT. Translating it yields CSARGGGPTDTQYF.

This clonotype has ten or more counts. V is TRBV10-2 and J is TRBJ2-1, with D possibly being TRBD1 (5 bases). V lost 6 bases, J lost 0 bases, and 9 bases lay in between. From germline, CDR1 is WSHSY and CDR2 SAAADI. The CDR3 extends over 14 amino acids. CDR3: CASSRASSYNEQFF. CDR3 nucleotide sequence: TGCGCCAGCAGCAGGGCGAGCTCCTACAATGAGCAGTTCTTC.

This clonotype was observed at least ten times. This chain joins TRBV6-5 and TRBJ2-7, with 8 bases that match TRBD2. Germline-derived CDR1 and CDR2 are MNHEY and SVGAGI. The length of the CDR3 is 16 residues. V was pared by 0 bases and J by 2 bases, with 6 bases of the junction left unmatched. CDR3 DNA: TGTGCCAGCAGTTACTCAACACTAGCGGCGGCCTACGAGCAGTACTTC. Protein: CASSYSTLAAAYEQYF.

This clonotype was counted at least ten times. The rearrangement links TRBV20-1 to TRBJ2-7; the match to TRBD2 covers 10 bases. With V trimmed by 5 bases and J by 3 bases, 7 bases remained unmatched. The CDR3 sequence is 14 residues long. The germline V gene has CDR1 DFQATT and CDR2 SNEGSKA (reference sequence). The CDR3 is CSAAPGLARYEQYF. In DNA form, the CDR3 reads TGCAGTGCTGCGCCGGGACTAGCGCGCTACGAGCAGTACTTC.